A selection of T cell receptor beta chains follows, all from one sample in a study of cytomegalovirus exposure and HLA in healthy donors. Measured with immunoSEQ multiplex PCR; TCRdb has only the in-frame clones, and not every one. The data show 65,000 to 95,000 clones, roughly 71% seen once. Sequencing was performed on PBMCs. The source is a man in his 70s in good health and CMV-seronegative. CDR3s include the opening cysteine and the closing phenylalanine or tryptophan. D genes are given only for firm matches. A clone size is listed for some rows: how often the clone was seen (once, few, many), or a class if it is expanded.

size	V	J	D	DNA	CDR3
-	TRBV4-3	TRBJ2-1	-	TGCGCCAGCAGCCAATTAGCTGGGAATGAGCAGTTCTTC	CASSQLAGNEQFF
-	TRBV4-1	TRBJ2-1	-	TGCGCCAGCAGCCTCCGGACCATGACAGGCAATGAGCAGTTCTTC	CASSLRTMTGNEQFF
-	TRBV18	TRBJ1-1	-	TGTGCCAGCTCACCCGGTGGGCAGAAGCTGAACACTGAAGCTTTCTTT	CASSPGGQKLNTEAFF
-	TRBV7-2	TRBJ2-1	-	TGTGCCAGCAGCTCCCCCACGGGGGACAATGAGCAGTTCTTC	CASSSPTGDNEQFF
-	TRBV29-1	TRBJ2-3	-	TGCAGCGTTGCAAGGGGGTCAAGCACAGATACGCAGTATTTT	CSVARGSSTDTQYF
-	TRBV28	TRBJ2-1	-	TGTGCCAGCAGTCCGTATGTCAGTGAGCAGTTCTTC	CASSPYVSEQFF
few	TRBV6-5	TRBJ1-1	-	TGTGCCAGCAGAACGGGAGACAGCAAAGCTTTCTTT	CASRTGDSKAFF
-	TRBV4-3	TRBJ2-1	-	TGCGCCAGCAGCCAAGACGGGGTATTACGGTACAATGAGCAGTTCTTC	CASSQDGVLRYNEQFF
-	TRBV30	TRBJ1-6	-	TGTGCCTGGAGTGTATATATGACAGTTTCACCCCTCCACTTT	CAWSVYMTVSPLHF
-	TRBV5-4	TRBJ2-1	-	TGTGCCAGCAGCTCTCTGGACTTGAGTGAGCAGTTCTTC	CASSSLDLSEQFF
-	TRBV29-1	TRBJ2-4	-	TGCAGCGTTCTGGATAGGACAGTTTCAAACATTCAGTACTTC	CSVLDRTVSNIQYF
-	TRBV14	TRBJ1-6	-	TGTGCCAGCAGCCAAGAACAGCCCAATTCACCCCTCCACTTT	CASSQEQPNSPLHF
-	TRBV2	TRBJ1-5	TRBD1	TGTGCCAGCTCGGTCGGGACAGGGGGTCAGCCCCAGCATTTT	CASSVGTGGQPQHF
-	TRBV11-2	TRBJ2-2	-	TGTGCCAGCAGCTCCACCCGCCGGACCGGGGAGCTGTTTTTT	CASSSTRRTGELFF
-	TRBV11-2	TRBJ2-2	-	TGTGCCAGCAGCTTAGATTTCCAGACCGGGGAGCTGTTTTTT	CASSLDFQTGELFF
-	TRBV5-8	TRBJ1-4	-	TGTGCCAGCAGCTTGGAGGGGATTGAAAAACTGTTTTTT	CASSLEGIEKLFF